This T cell receptor beta chain is drawn from a study of CD8 T cells in Susac syndrome (dated by TCRdb to 2018 to 2020). At the level of the whole study: Repertoire sequencing was used to test whether CD8+ T cell activation and differentiation in Susac syndrome was antigen driven. The clonality of the CD8+ T cell repertoire was compared across over 9 healthy donors, about 14 Susac syndrome patients and roughly 16 multiple sclerosis patients.

Peripheral blood CD8+ and CD4+ T cells from healthy donors, Susac syndrome patients and multiple sclerosis patients were profiled using high-throughput TCR beta sequencing. The multiple sclerosis controls were treatment-naive patients who had stable or active relapsing-remitting disease and met the revised McDonald criteria. Bulk CD8+ and CD4+ T cells were purified by magnetic negative isolation, while CD8+ TEMRA cells were enriched using FACS. Blood was collected in EDTA tubes and processed within 24 hours, with PBMCs isolated through density gradient centrifugation. PBMCs intended for TCR sequencing were cryopreserved in liquid nitrogen and thawed later in a water bath at 37 degrees C. The sorted or isolated CD4+, CD8+ and CD8+ TEMRA cells reached a purity of at least 90%. Clipping removes 9 bases from V and 2 bases from J, with 7 as the unmatched junction base count. The CDR3 has 14 amino acids, counting the end cysteine and phenylalanine. CDR3 DNA is the only sequence kept; it has 42 bases, read in frame from the first base. The germline V gene (reference sequence) supplies CDR1 MNHEY and CDR2 SMNVEV.

Concerning this clonotype: No antigen is known for it. No base qualities exist here, and no much larger clone lies one base off it.

The paper as a whole reports these results and caveats: The study acknowledged that relatively few individuals were included in the TCR sequencing and HLA analysis.

RNA was extracted with the RNeasy kit and roughly 0.45 to 1 ug was reverse transcribed using random hexamers. The immunoSEQ multiplex PCR assay, covering 54 Vbeta and 13 Jbeta segments, was used to amplify TCR beta CDR3 regions. PCR amplification bias was corrected using a synthetic template baseline for primer optimization and computational correction. As for the authors' bioinformatics: Reads were annotated to V, D and J genes according to IMGT and were analyzed with immunoSEQ Analyzer, with only productive sequences retained. To calculate clonality, Shannon entropy was normalized by log2 of the number of productive unique sequences and then subtracted from one. For each patient and control, public and private clones were evaluated within the 100 most prevalent clones. Clones were defined as Susac-specific if absent from the healthy and MS cohorts, from 900 to 1,200 published viral clones and from other ImmuneACCESS disease sequences. TCRdb reran the public reads through fastp at Q25 and MiXCR, keeping productive beta chains. Rows matching on CDR3 protein sequence are summarized as one entry with the most common DNA and genes. These V and J calls rely on TCRdb rather than the paper's analysis. The sample records hundreds of thousands of distinct CDR3 sequences, about 82% of which are singletons. 0.21% of the sample belongs to the ten largest clones.

The receptor's source is a human donor with multiple sclerosis. The sample consisted of CD8+ T cells from PBMCs. The rearranged chain carries TRBV27 and TRBJ1-5, and 7 junctional nucleotides match TRBD1. The DNA sequence is TGTGCCAGTATGGACAGGCTACGCAATCAGCCCCAGCATTTT. This translates into CASMDRLRNQPQHF.